This T cell receptor (beta chain) was found in a study of regulatory T cells in long-lasting Graves disease. Study-wide results and caveats: Whereas about a thousand public clonotypes were shared by new patients, persistent patients shared more, at under 3,000. The work looked only at peripheral blood and did not look at thyroid tissue.

Arm-PCR with iRepertoire HTBI primers amplified the CDR3 regions for these TCR beta libraries. TCRdb re-derived calls from the multiplex PCR reads in MiXCR, one entry per CDR3 protein. The table has a few hundred thousand distinct CDR3 sequences, roughly 24% seen once. This sample's time point: persistent/refractory GD, antithyroid drugs over 5 years with positive TRAb. Extracted PBMC RNA gave rise to the TCR library. A blood draw put about 9.9 milliliters of peripheral blood into EDTA tubes. With regard to this clonotype: Its antigen is unidentified.

The germline V gene has CDR1 KGHSH and CDR2 LQKENI. The CDR3 totals 12 residues. V gave up 8 bases and J gave up 12 bases, with 19 bases separating them. The sequence came from a woman aged 40 to 50 with Graves disease. Material: peripheral blood mononuclear cells (PBMCs), obtained when the disease was refractory, from a patient treated with antithyroid drugs. This sequence joins TRBV18 and TRBJ1-1, with D possibly TRBD1 on 5 matching bases. The CDR3, as DNA: TGTGCCAGCACTGACCCGGGGGAGTGGACTTTCTTT. Amino acids: CASTDPGEWTFF.